This T cell receptor beta chain derives from a study of T cells in Graves' hyperthyroidism and ophthalmopathy. This clonotype showed up many times. Stable Graves' hyperthyroidism denoted no ophthalmopathy progression over 18 months. Recently diagnosed hyperthyroidism of less than 2 months' duration affected patients aged 18 to 65. Lactation, pregnancy, other autoimmune disease or uncontrolled infection led to exclusion of patients. The PBMCs were sourced from fresh peripheral blood (10 ml). TCR beta CDR3 sequences were amplified from RNA transcripts. When the TCR CDR3 underwent first-round RT-PCR, the HTBI primer set was used. In TCRdb, the multiplex PCR reads were re-called with MiXCR into one record per CDR3 protein. The sample contains 250,000 to 300,000 distinct CDR3 sequences, approximately 15% of which appear only once. The CDR3 has 13 amino acids. Germline assignment: CDR1 SEHNR and CDR2 FQNEAQ (reference sequence). V was pared by 11 bases and J by 4 bases, with 15 bases between.

The chain links TRBV7-9 to TRBJ1-5; a possible D gene is TRBD1 (5 bases). This TCR was sampled from a woman between 35 and 50 years old with Graves' hyperthyroidism. The source material was blood. CDR3 coding DNA: TGTGCCCTCGGGGACTCTGATAATCAGCCCCAGCATTTT. Residues: CALGDSDNQPQHF.